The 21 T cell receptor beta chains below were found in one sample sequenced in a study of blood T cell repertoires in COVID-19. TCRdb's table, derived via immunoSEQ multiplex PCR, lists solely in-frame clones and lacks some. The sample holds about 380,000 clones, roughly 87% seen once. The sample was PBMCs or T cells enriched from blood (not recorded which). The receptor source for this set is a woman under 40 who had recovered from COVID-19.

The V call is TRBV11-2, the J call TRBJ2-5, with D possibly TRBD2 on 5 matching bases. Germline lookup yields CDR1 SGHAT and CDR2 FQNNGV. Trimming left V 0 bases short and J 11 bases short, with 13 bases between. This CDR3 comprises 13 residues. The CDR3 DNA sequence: TGTGCCAGCAGCTTAGACCGACATACGGGGCAGTACTTC. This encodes CASSLDRHTGQYF.

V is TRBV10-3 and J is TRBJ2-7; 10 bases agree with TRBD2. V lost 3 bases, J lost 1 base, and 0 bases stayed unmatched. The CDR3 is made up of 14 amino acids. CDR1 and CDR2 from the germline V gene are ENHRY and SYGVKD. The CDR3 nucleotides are TGTGCCATCAGTGAAGCGGGAGGGTCCTACGAGCAGTACTTC. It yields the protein CAISEAGGSYEQYF.

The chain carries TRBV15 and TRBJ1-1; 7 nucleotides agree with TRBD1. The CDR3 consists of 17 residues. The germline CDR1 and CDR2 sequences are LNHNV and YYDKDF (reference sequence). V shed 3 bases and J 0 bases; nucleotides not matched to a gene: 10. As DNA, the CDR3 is TGTGCCACCAGCAGTCCCTGGGACAGTTTTATGAACACTGAAGCTTTCTTT. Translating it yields CATSSPWDSFMNTEAFF. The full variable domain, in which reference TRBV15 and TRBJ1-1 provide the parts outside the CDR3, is DAMVIQNPRYQVTQFGKPVTLSCSQTLNHNVMYWYQQKSSQAPKLLFHYYDKDFNNEADTPDNFQSRRPNTSFCFLDIRSPGLGDTAMYLCATSSPWDSFMNTEAFFGQGTRLTVV.

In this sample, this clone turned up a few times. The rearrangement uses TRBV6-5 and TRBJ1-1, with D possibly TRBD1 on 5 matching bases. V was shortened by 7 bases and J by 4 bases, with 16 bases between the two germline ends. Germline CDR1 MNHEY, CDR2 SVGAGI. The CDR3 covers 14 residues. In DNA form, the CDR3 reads TGTGCCAGCAAAATCCAGGGCTCTGCCACTGAAGCTTTCTTT. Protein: CASKIQGSATEAFF.

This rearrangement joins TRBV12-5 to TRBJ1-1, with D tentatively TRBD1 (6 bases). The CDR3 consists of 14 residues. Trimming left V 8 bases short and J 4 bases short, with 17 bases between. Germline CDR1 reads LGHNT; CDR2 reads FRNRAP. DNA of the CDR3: TGTGCTAGTAGGGCAGGGGATGATCGCACTGAAGCTTTCTTT. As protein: CASRAGDDRTEAFF.

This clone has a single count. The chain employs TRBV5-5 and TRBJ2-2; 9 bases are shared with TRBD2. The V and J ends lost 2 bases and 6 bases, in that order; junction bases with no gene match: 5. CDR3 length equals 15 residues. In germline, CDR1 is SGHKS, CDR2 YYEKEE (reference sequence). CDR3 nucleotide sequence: TGTGCCAGCAGCTTCGCGGGGGGGCCCGCCGGGGAGCTGTTTTTT. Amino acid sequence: CASSFAGGPAGELFF.

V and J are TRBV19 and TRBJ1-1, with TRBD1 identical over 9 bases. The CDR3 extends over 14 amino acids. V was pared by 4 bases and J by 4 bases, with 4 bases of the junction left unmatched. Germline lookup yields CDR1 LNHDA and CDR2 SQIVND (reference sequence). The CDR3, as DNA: TGTGCCAGTAGTAACAGGGGGCTCGGCACTGAAGCTTTCTTT. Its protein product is CASSNRGLGTEAFF.

This chain's CDR3 is CASSARGGGMNTEAFF. In DNA form, the CDR3 reads TGTGCCAGCAGCGCCCGAGGGGGGGGAATGAACACTGAAGCTTTCTTT. The chain combines TRBV9 with TRBJ1-1; D might be TRBD1 (6 bases). Germline CDR1 and CDR2: SGDLS and YYNGEE. V was trimmed by 3 bases and J by 0 bases, leaving 15 bases between them. This CDR3 is built from 16 residues. Complete variable domain (other parts from reference TRBV9 and TRBJ1-1): DSGVTQTPKHLITATGQRVTLRCSPRSGDLSVYWYQQSLDQGLQFLIQYYNGEERAKGNILERFSAQQFPDLHSELNLSSLELGDSALYFCASSARGGGMNTEAFFGQGTRLTVV.

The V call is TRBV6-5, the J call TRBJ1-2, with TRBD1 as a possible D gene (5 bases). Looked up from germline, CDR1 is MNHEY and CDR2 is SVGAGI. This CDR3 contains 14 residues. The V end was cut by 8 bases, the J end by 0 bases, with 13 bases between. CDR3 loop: CASGAGRTNYGYTF. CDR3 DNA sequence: TGTGCCAGCGGGGCCGGCAGAACTAACTATGGCTACACCTTC.

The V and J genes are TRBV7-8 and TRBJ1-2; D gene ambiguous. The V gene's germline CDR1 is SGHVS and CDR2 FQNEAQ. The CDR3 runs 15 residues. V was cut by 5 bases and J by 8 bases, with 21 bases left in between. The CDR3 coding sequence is TGTGCCAGCAGCCCTACATCCCAGGCTGTGTGGGGCTACACCTTC. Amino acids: CASSPTSQAVWGYTF.

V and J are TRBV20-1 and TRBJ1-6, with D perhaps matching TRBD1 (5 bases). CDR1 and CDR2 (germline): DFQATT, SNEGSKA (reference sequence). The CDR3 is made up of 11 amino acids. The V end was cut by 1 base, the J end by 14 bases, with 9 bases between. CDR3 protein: CSARGRVSLHF. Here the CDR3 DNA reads TGCAGTGCTAGAGGCAGGGTTTCCCTCCACTTT.

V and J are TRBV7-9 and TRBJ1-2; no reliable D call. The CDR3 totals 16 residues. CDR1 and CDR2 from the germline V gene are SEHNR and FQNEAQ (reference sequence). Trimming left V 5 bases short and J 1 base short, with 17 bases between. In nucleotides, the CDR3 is TGTGCCAGCAGCCCACTAAAGGAGGTCTTTAACTATGGCTACACCTTC. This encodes CASSPLKEVFNYGYTF.

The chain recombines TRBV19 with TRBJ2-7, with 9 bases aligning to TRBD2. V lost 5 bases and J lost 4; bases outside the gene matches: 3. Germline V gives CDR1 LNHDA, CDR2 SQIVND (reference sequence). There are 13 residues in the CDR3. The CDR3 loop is CASSLAGEYEQYF. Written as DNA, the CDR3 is TGTGCCAGTAGTTTAGCGGGAGAATACGAGCAGTACTTC.

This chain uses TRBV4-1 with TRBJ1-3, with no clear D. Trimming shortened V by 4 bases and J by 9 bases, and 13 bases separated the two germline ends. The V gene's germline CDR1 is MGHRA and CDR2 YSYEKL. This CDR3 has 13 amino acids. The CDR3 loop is CASSRGREATIYF. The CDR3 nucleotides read TGCGCCAGCAGCCGAGGTCGCGAAGCCACCATATATTTT.

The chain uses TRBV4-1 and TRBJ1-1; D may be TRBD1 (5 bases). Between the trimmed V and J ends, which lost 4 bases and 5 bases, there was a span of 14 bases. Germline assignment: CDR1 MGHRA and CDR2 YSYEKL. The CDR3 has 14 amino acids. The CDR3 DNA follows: TGCGCCAGCAGCCTTCGGGGGACGGGGACTGAAGCTTTCTTT. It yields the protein CASSLRGTGTEAFF.

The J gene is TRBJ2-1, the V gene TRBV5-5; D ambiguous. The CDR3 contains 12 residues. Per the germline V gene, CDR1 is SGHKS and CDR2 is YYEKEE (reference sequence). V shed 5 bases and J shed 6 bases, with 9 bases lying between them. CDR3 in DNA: TGTGCCAGCAGAAAATACAGCAATGAGCAGTTCTTC. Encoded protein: CASRKYSNEQFF.

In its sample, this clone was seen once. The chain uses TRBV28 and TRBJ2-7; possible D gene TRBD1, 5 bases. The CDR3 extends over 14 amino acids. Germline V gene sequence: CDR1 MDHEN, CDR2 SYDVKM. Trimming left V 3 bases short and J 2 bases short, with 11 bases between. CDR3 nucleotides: TGTGCCAGCAGTTTGGGCAGGGCTACCTACGAGCAGTACTTC. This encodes CASSLGRATYEQYF.

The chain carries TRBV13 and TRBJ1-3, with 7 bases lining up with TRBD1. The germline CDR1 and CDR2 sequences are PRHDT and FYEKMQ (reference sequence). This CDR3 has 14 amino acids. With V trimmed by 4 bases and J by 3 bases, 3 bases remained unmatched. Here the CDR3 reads CASSSTGIGNTIYF. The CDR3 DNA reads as TGTGCCAGCAGCTCGACAGGGATTGGAAACACCATATATTTT.

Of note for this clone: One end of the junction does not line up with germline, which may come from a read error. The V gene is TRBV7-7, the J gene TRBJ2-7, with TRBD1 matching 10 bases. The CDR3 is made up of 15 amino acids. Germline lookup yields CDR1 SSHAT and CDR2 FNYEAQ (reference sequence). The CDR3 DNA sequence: TGTGCTAGCAGCATGTCCGGGACAGGGGCTGGGGAGCAGTACTTC. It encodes CASSMSGTGAGEQYF.

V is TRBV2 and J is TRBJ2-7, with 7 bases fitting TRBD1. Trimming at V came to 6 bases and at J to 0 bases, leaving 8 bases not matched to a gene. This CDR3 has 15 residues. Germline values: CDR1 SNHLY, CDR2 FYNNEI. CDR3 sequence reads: CASRVQGPPSYEQYF. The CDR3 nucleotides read TGTGCCAGCAGGGTACAGGGGCCACCCTCCTACGAGCAGTACTTC.

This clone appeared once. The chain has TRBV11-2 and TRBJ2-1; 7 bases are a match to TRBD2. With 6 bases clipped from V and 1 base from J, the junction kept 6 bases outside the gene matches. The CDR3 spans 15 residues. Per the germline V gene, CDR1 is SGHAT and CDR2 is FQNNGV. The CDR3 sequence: CASRVAGQSYNEQFF. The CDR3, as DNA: TGTGCCAGCAGGGTAGCGGGCCAATCCTACAATGAGCAGTTCTTC.